One and the same sample provided the 30 T cell receptor beta chains below, sequenced in a study of early T cells in non-severe SARS-CoV-2 infection. TCRdb re-derived calls from the 5' RACE reads in MiXCR, one entry per CDR3 protein. The table records about 60,000 distinct CDR3 sequences, approximately 13% of them present only once. Source material: whole blood. The source is an adult who was a healthcare worker with PCR-confirmed SARS-CoV-2 infection or an uninfected control (not recorded which).

V and J are TRBV29-1 and TRBJ2-1; 11 bases align to TRBD2. In germline, CDR1 is SQVTM, CDR2 ANQGSEA. V was clipped by 6 bases and J by 3 bases; unmatched bases: 7. The CDR3 sequence is 15 residues long. As DNA, the CDR3 is TGCAGCGTCACCAAACTAGCGGGAGACTACAATGAGCAGTTCTTC. Translation: CSVTKLAGDYNEQFF.

This clonotype has just a few counts. This sequence joins TRBV9 and TRBJ2-7; maybe TRBD1 (6 bases). CDR1 is SGDLS and CDR2 is YYNGEE in the germline V gene. The CDR3 consists of 15 residues. V gave up 4 bases and J gave up 3 bases, with 17 bases separating them. The CDR3 DNA sequence: TGTGCCAGCAGCCCAGGGGATAGGGTACTCTACGAGCAGTACTTC. Protein product: CASSPGDRVLYEQYF.

The CDR3 spells CASSGEETQYF. The DNA of the CDR3 is TGTGCCAGCAGTGGGGAAGAGACCCAGTACTTC. V and J are TRBV6-1 and TRBJ2-5, with D hard to call. Germline V lookup: CDR1 MNHNS, CDR2 SASEGT. This CDR3 spans 11 amino acids. Trimming stripped 4 bases from V and 3 bases from J, with 3 bases between.

The table lists this clonotype with many counts. The genes are TRBV2 and TRBJ1-1, with D uncertain. This CDR3 has 13 residues. Trimming took off 4 bases at V and 1 base at J, with 7 bases between the two ends. Germline loops: CDR1 SNHLY, CDR2 FYNNEI. Here the CDR3 reads CASSGQTNTEAFF. DNA of the CDR3: TGTGCCAGCAGTGGTCAGACGAACACTGAAGCTTTCTTT.

This clonotype was found a few times. This chain links TRBV3-1 with TRBJ2-7; D is undetermined. CDR1 LGHDT and CDR2 YNNKEL come from the germline V gene (reference sequence). There are 12 residues in the CDR3. The V gene lost 4 bases and the J gene lost 7 bases, with 11 bases spanning the gap. The DNA of the CDR3 is TGTGCCAGCAGCCCTACGGGCGCGGAGCAGTACTTC. It encodes CASSPTGAEQYF.

This clonotype was counted between two and nine times. The V and J genes are TRBV6-6 and TRBJ2-7; TRBD2 matches 11 bases. Germline CDR1 reads MNHNY; CDR2 reads SVGAGI (reference sequence). The CDR3 has 16 residues. V gave up 4 bases and J gave up 4 bases; unmatched junction bases: 9. Here the CDR3 reads CASSSSGTSGGYEQYF. As DNA, the CDR3 is TGTGCCAGCAGTTCATCCGGGACTAGCGGCGGTTACGAGCAGTACTTC.

The table lists this clonotype with a few counts. This chain links TRBV10-3 with TRBJ2-7; D is ambiguous. V lost 7 bases to trimming and J lost 3 bases, with 13 bases between them. The germline V gene encodes CDR1 ENHRY and CDR2 SYGVKD. The CDR3 has 13 residues. The CDR3 sequence: CAITAAASYEQYF. The CDR3 DNA sequence: TGTGCCATCACGGCGGCGGCAAGCTACGAGCAGTACTTC.

This clonotype turned up a few times. The chain uses TRBV5-1 and TRBJ2-2, with D possibly TRBD2 on 7 matching bases. The germline V and J ends were trimmed by 5 bases and 3 bases, with 20 bases remaining between them. The CDR3 spans 17 residues. Germline-derived CDR1 and CDR2 are SGHRS and YFSETQ. The CDR3 is CASSSTGASGYTGELFF. DNA of the CDR3: TGCGCCAGCAGTTCGACGGGGGCTAGCGGATACACCGGGGAGCTGTTTTTT.

This sequence joins TRBV20-1 and TRBJ2-7, with 13 nucleotides matching TRBD2. Germline V gives CDR1 DFQATT, CDR2 SNEGSKA (reference sequence). This CDR3 comprises 15 residues. The J segment lost 4 bases and the V segment lost 5 bases, leaving 8 bases of the junction unmatched. CDR3: CSASGTSGDIYEQYF. For the CDR3, the DNA is TGCAGTGCTTCCGGGACTAGCGGGGACATATACGAGCAGTACTTC.

This clonotype was counted between two and nine times. This sequence joins TRBV20-1 and TRBJ2-3; D assignment may be TRBD1 or TRBD2 (6 bases each). This CDR3 has 15 residues. Germline CDR1 DFQATT, CDR2 SNEGSKA (reference sequence). Between the trimmed V and J ends, which lost 0 bases and 4 bases, there was a span of 14 bases. The DNA for the CDR3 is TGCAGTGCTAGAGATACGGCGGGACAATCAGATACGCAGTATTTT. This translates into CSARDTAGQSDTQYF.

This chain links TRBV20-1 with TRBJ2-4; D is uncertain. Deletions cut 3 bases from V and 9 bases from J, with 12 bases between. CDR1 and CDR2 (germline): DFQATT, SNEGSKA (reference sequence). CDR3 length: 12 amino acids. CDR3 in DNA: TGCAGTGCTAGGGGAACCGATAGCATTCAGTACTTC. It encodes CSARGTDSIQYF.

The rearrangement joins TRBV20-1 to TRBJ2-2; TRBD2 matches 14 bases. The J segment lost 2 bases and the V segment lost 2 bases, leaving 7 bases of the junction unmatched. Germline lookup yields CDR1 DFQATT and CDR2 SNEGSKA (reference sequence). This CDR3 spans 18 amino acids. The CDR3 here is CSARSGLAGGPNTGELFF. The CDR3, as DNA: TGCAGTGCTAGATCCGGACTAGCGGGAGGACCTAACACCGGGGAGCTGTTTTTT.

This clonotype was picked up a small number of times. The V and J genes are TRBV7-2 and TRBJ2-7, with 8 bases matching TRBD2. This CDR3 contains 13 residues. With 5 bases clipped from V and 6 bases from J, the junction kept 6 bases outside the gene matches. Germline CDR1 is SGHTA and CDR2 is FQGNSA. CDR3 in amino acids: CASSPPGGGEQYF. The DNA of the CDR3 is TGTGCCAGCAGCCCGCCGGGGGGGGGCGAGCAGTACTTC.

The sample holds many counts of this clonotype. The genes are TRBV20-1 and TRBJ1-3; 7 bases fit TRBD1. Germline CDR1 reads DFQATT; CDR2 reads SNEGSKA (reference sequence). CDR3 length equals 13 residues. The V gene end was trimmed by 4 bases and the J gene end by 4 bases; junction bases not matched to a gene: 4. The CDR3 DNA sequence: TGCAGTGCTATCCGGGACAGAGGAAACACCATATATTTT. This translates into CSAIRDRGNTIYF.

This clonotype was picked up many times. The rearrangement links TRBV29-1 to TRBJ1-1, with 10 bases aligning to TRBD1. This CDR3 contains 12 residues. The germline CDR1 and CDR2 sequences are SQVTM and ANQGSEA. Losses at the gene ends were 7 bases for V and 1 base for J; bases not matched to a gene: 0. CDR3 residues: CSGDRGNTEAFF. The CDR3 nucleotides read TGCAGCGGGGACAGGGGGAACACTGAAGCTTTCTTT. The full variable domain, its missing parts supplied by reference TRBV29-1 and TRBJ1-1, is SAVISQKPSRDICQRGTSLTIQCQVDSQVTMMFWYRQQPGQSLTLIATANQGSEATYESGFVIDKFPISRPNLTFSTLTVSNMSPEDSSIYLCSGDRGNTEAFFGQGTRLTVV.

Comments on this clonotype: A much larger clone lies one base from this, so it may be a read error. V usage is TRBV7-9 and J usage is TRBJ2-1; 7 positions agree with TRBD2. Germline CDR1 is SEHNR and CDR2 is FQNEAQ (reference sequence). The CDR3 is 13 residues long. The CDR3 loop reads CAGSFTSVNEQFF. CDR3 DNA: TGTGCCGGCAGCTTTACTAGCGTCAATGAGCAGTTCTTC.

The chain joins TRBV6-1 to TRBJ1-6; TRBD1 aligns across 9 bases. CDR1 and CDR2 (germline): MNHNS, SASEGT. The length of the CDR3 is 14 residues. Unmatched junction bases numbered 8, after V lost 6 bases and J lost 11 bases. This chain's CDR3 is CASRARTGDAPLHF. In nucleotides, the CDR3 is TGTGCCAGCAGGGCCAGGACAGGGGATGCACCCCTCCACTTT.

The genes are TRBV20-1 and TRBJ1-2; tentatively, D is TRBD1 (6 bases). The length of the CDR3 is 14 residues. V lost 6 bases and J 2 bases, leaving 16 bases between the germline ends. Germline loops: CDR1 DFQATT, CDR2 SNEGSKA (reference sequence). The CDR3 coding sequence is TGCAGTGCCCTTCCCCCAGGGGTGAACTATGGCTACACCTTC. Protein product: CSALPPGVNYGYTF.

The V gene is TRBV7-3, the J gene TRBJ2-1; the D is unclear. CDR1 is SGHTA and CDR2 is FQGTGA in the germline V gene. This CDR3 has 13 residues. Trimming took off 4 bases at V and 7 bases at J, with 11 bases between the two ends. The CDR3: CASSSRVQNEQFF. The CDR3 coding sequence is TGTGCCAGCAGCTCCCGCGTCCAGAATGAGCAGTTCTTC.

The chain has TRBV28 and TRBJ1-3; 8 nucleotides align to TRBD1. Losses at the gene ends were 6 bases for V and 2 bases for J; bases not matched to a gene: 3. Germline V gene data show CDR1 as MDHEN and CDR2 as SYDVKM. This CDR3 has 14 residues. CDR3 residues: CASRLTGAGNTIYF. CDR3 sequence (DNA): TGTGCCAGCAGGTTGACAGGGGCTGGAAACACCATATATTTT. Full variable domain (missing parts from reference TRBV28 and TRBJ1-3): DVKVTQSSRYLVKRTGEKVFLECVQDMDHENMFWYRQDPGLGLRLIYFSYDVKMKEKGDIPEGYSVSREKKERFSLILESASTNQTSMYLCASRLTGAGNTIYFGEGSWLTVV.

The chain carries TRBV14 and TRBJ2-3; D gene ambiguous. Trimming shortened V by 1 base and J by 10 bases, and 15 bases separated the two germline ends. Germline CDR1 SGHDN, CDR2 FVKESK. CDR3 length: 14 residues. This CDR3 reads CASSQGGARGAQYF. The CDR3 coding sequence is TGTGCCAGCAGCCAAGGAGGAGCCCGCGGTGCGCAGTATTTT. The full variable domain, its missing parts supplied by reference TRBV14 and TRBJ2-3, is EAGVTQFPSHSVIEKGQTVTLRCDPISGHDNLYWYRRVMGKEIKFLLHFVKESKQDESGMPNNRFLAERTGGTYSTLKVQPAELEDSGVYFCASSQGGARGAQYFGPGTRLTVL.

This clonotype has more than one count but fewer than ten. V gene TRBV12-3 or TRBV12-4 combines with J gene TRBJ2-2; 7 bases map to TRBD2. This CDR3 is built from 14 residues. V gave up 5 bases and J gave up 3 bases; unmatched junction bases: 3. CDR3 amino acids: CASSRRGYTGELFF. DNA for the CDR3: TGTGCCAGCAGTCGGCGGGGGTACACCGGGGAGCTGTTTTTT.

This clonotype was observed many times. The chain joins TRBV28 to TRBJ1-6; no clear D gene. This CDR3 region has 14 residues. Deletions cut 8 bases from V and 7 bases from J, with 15 bases between. Germline assignment: CDR1 MDHEN and CDR2 SYDVKM. The CDR3 region has the DNA TGTGCCAGCTCCCGCGGGGAAGAGAATTCACCCCTCCACTTT. Its translation: CASSRGEENSPLHF.

At least ten counts were recorded for this clonotype. The genes are TRBV3-1 and TRBJ2-3; the match to TRBD2 covers 10 bases. Trimming cost V 3 bases and J 0 bases; bases outside gene matches: 6. CDR1 and CDR2 (germline): LGHDT, YNNKEL (reference sequence). The CDR3 consists of 17 residues. The CDR3 DNA follows: TGTGCCAGCAGCCAGGAGGGACTAGCGATTAGCACAGATACGCAGTATTTT. It is translated as CASSQEGLAISTDTQYF.

This clonotype was found a few times. The rearrangement links TRBV7-4 to TRBJ1-1; 9 bases line up with TRBD1. Germline CDR1 is SGHVT and CDR2 is SQSDAQ. V shed 4 bases and J 2 bases; nucleotides not matched to a gene: 5. This CDR3 has 15 residues. The CDR3 region is CASSYRDRENTEAFF. In DNA form, the CDR3 reads TGTGCCAGCAGCTACCGGGACAGGGAAAACACTGAAGCTTTCTTT.

The chain combines TRBV28 with TRBJ1-2, with D hard to call. Trimming cost V 6 bases and J 4 bases, with 6 bases left between them. This CDR3 comprises 11 residues. Germline CDR1 MDHEN, CDR2 SYDVKM. CDR3 bases: TGTGCCAGCAGCCACACCTATGGCTACACCTTC. Its translation: CASSHTYGYTF.

This clonotype was detected many times. The chain carries TRBV19 and TRBJ1-1; perhaps TRBD1 as D (5 bases). In germline, CDR1 is LNHDA, CDR2 SQIVND (reference sequence). With 9 bases removed from V and 2 bases from J, the gap between germline ends came to 13 bases. The CDR3 sequence is 13 residues long. DNA of the CDR3: TGTGCCAGCACCTGGGGGAGTAACACTGAAGCTTTCTTT. Translated: CASTWGSNTEAFF. Filled out from reference TRBV19 and TRBJ1-1, the complete variable domain reads DGGITQSPKYLFRKEGQNVTLSCEQNLNHDAMYWYRQDPGQGLRLIYYSQIVNDFQKGDIAEGYSVSREKKESFPLTVTSAQKNPTAFYLCASTWGSNTEAFFGQGTRLTVV.

This clonotype was recorded at least ten times. This rearrangement joins TRBV5-1 to TRBJ2-2; D is undetermined. The CDR3 runs 16 residues. The germline V gene has CDR1 SGHRS and CDR2 YFSETQ. V lost 3 bases and J 4 bases, leaving 16 bases between the germline ends. The CDR3 nucleotides read TGCGCCAGCAGCTACCGCGGTGATCGAGCCACCGGGGAGCTGTTTTTT. Its protein product is CASSYRGDRATGELFF.

At least ten counts were recorded for this clonotype. This chain joins TRBV11-3 and TRBJ2-3; D is tentatively TRBD1 or TRBD2 (6 bases each). CDR1 and CDR2 (germline): SGHNT, YENEEA. This CDR3 region has 16 residues. Trimming took off 5 bases at V and 2 bases at J, with 17 bases between the two ends. The CDR3 reads CASSTGGGVPTDTQYF. CDR3 in DNA: TGTGCCAGCAGCACCGGAGGGGGAGTGCCCACAGATACGCAGTATTTT.

This chain connects TRBV4-1 to TRBJ1-2; D unresolved. This CDR3 comprises 14 residues. V was shortened by 3 bases and J by 4 bases, with 12 bases between the two germline ends. Germline V gene lookup returns CDR1 MGHRA and CDR2 YSYEKL. The CDR3 spells CASSHGVSSYGYTF. The CDR3 DNA follows: TGCGCCAGCAGCCACGGGGTTTCTTCCTATGGCTACACCTTC.